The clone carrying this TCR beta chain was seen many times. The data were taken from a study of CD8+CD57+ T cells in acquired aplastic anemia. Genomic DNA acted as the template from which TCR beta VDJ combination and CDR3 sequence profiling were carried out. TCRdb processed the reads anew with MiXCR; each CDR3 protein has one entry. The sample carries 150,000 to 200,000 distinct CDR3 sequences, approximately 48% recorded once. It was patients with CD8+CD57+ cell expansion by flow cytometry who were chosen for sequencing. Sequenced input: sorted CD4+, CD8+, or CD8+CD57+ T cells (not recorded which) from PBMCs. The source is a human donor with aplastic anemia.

The CDR3 DNA follows: TGTGCCAGCAGTGCGGACAGGACCAACGGGGAGCTGTTTTTT. Its translation is CASSADRTNGELFF. This chain joins TRBV2 and TRBJ2-2; 7 bases line up with TRBD1. Germline V gene sequence: CDR1 SNHLY, CDR2 FYNNEI. The CDR3 is 14 residues long. With 4 bases clipped from V and 7 bases from J, the junction kept 6 bases outside the gene matches. Filled out from reference TRBV2 and TRBJ2-2, the complete variable domain reads EPEVTQTPSHQVTQMGQEVILRCVPISNHLYFYWYRQILGQKVEFLVSFYNNEISEKSEIFDDQFSVERPDGSNFTLKIRSTKLEDSAMYFCASSADRTNGELFFGEGSRLTVL.